A single T cell receptor beta chain is shown here with its context. Its antigen is as yet unknown. This sample is drawn from a study of cytomegalovirus exposure and HLA in healthy donors. Whole-study results and caveats: One later analysis, an examination of the roughly 130 validation repertoires, found that first-cohort TCR clusters tended to co-occur in them. The study put under 200 TCR beta chains on its list as cytomegalovirus-associated. There were some public TCRs occurring in many donors, but most TCR sequences were rare.

Only in-frame clones appear in the TCRdb table, and some are missing; sequencing was by immunoSEQ multiplex PCR. The data contain about 74,000 clones, around 94% of them singletons. An approximately 120-subject validation cohort, separate from the approximately 700-subject first cohort, supplied the donors. Between the trimmed V and J ends, which lost 2 bases and 3 bases, there was a span of 14 bases. CDR3 length: 15 amino acids. Germline V gene sequence: CDR1 PRHDT, CDR2 FYEKMQ (reference sequence). This TCR was recovered from a woman between 18 and 29 years old in good health and CMV-seropositive. Sequenced input: PBMCs. This chain uses TRBV13 with TRBJ2-7, with D hard to call. CDR3 sequence reads: CASSLRSGHRYEQYF. In DNA, the CDR3 is TGTGCCAGCAGCTTAAGGTCGGGTCACCGCTACGAGCAGTACTTC.